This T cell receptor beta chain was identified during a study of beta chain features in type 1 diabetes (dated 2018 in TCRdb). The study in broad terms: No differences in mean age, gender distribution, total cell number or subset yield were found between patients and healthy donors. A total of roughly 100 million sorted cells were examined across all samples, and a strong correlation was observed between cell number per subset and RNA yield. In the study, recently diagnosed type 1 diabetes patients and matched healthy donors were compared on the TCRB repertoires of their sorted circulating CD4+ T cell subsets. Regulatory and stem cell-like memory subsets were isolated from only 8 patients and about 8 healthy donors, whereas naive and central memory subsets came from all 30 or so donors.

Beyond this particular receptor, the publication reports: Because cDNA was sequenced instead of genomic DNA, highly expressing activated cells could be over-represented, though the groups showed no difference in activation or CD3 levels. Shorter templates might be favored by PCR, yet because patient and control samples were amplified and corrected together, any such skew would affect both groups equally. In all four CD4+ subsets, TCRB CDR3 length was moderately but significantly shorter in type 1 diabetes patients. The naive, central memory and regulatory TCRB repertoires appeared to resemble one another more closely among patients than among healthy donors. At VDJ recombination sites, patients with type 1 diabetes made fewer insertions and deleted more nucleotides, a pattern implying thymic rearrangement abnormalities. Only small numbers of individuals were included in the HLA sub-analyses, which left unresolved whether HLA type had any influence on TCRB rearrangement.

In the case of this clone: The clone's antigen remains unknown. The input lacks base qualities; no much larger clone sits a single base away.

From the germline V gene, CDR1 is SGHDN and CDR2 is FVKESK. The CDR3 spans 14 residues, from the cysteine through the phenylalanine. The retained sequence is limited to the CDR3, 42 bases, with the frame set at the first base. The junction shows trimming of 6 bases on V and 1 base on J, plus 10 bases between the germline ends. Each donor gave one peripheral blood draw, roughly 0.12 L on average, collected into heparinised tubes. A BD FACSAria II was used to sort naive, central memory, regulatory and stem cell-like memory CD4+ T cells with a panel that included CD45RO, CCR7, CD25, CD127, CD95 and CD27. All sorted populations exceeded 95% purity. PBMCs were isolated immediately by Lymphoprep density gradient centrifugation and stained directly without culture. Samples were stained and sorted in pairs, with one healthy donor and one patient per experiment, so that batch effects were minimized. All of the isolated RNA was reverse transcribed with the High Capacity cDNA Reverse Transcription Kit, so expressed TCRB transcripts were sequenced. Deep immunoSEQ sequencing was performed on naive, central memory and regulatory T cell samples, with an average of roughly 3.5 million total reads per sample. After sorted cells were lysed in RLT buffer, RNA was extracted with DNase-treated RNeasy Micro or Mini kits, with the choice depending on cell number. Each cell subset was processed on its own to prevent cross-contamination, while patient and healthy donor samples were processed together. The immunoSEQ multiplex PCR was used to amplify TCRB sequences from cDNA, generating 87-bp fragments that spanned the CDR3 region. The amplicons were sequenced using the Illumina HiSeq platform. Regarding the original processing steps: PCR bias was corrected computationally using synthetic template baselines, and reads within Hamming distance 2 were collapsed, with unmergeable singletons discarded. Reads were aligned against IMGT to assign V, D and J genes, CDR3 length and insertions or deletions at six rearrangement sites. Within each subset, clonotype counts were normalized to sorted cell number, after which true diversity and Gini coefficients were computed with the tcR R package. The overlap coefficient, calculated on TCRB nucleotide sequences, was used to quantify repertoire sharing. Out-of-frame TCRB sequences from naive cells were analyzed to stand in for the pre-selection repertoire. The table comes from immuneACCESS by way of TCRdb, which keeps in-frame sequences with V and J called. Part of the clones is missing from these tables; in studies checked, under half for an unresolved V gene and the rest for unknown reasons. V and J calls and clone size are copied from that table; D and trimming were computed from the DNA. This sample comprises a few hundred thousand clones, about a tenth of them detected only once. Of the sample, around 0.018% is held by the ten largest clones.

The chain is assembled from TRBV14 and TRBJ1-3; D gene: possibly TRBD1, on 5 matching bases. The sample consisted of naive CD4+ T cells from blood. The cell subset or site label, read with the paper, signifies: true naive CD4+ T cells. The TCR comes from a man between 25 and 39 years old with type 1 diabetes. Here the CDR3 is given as CASRDSGSGNTIYF. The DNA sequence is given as TGTGCCAGCAGGGATTCAGGGTCTGGAAACACCATATATTTT.